A selection of T cell receptor beta chains follows, all from one sample in a study of T cell changes during pregnancy in multiple sclerosis. Sequencing was performed with immunoSEQ multiplex PCR; in TCRdb, only in-frame clones are kept and a portion is missing. The data show around 34,000 clones, with about nine tenths seen just once and about 11% held by the top ten. The specimen was CD8+ T cells from peripheral blood mononuclear cells, collected before pregnancy. These receptors all come from a female donor with multiple sclerosis, enrolled in a pregnancy study. CDR3s include the opening cysteine and the closing phenylalanine or tryptophan. The D gene is left open where the match is weak. Size values are once, few and many counts, or a class for expanded clones, and some rows have none.

size	V	J	length	D	CDR3	DNA
.	TRBV6-1	TRBJ2-7	11	.	CASSASHEQYF	TGTGCCAGCAGTGCCTCCCACGAGCAGTACTTC
.	TRBV9	TRBJ2-3	17	TRBD2	CASSVGDSGGFTDTQYF	TGTGCCAGCAGCGTAGGTGATAGCGGGGGTTTCACAGATACGCAGTATTTT
.	TRBV30	TRBJ2-2	16	TRBD1	CAWIGDEGGKAGELFF	TGTGCCTGGATAGGAGACGAAGGGGGCAAGGCCGGGGAGCTGTTTTTT
.	TRBV4-2	TRBJ1-2	14	.	CASSQGGGTYGYTF	TGTGCCAGCAGCCAAGGAGGGGGAACCTATGGCTACACCTTC
.	TRBV9	TRBJ2-5	16	.	CASSVAGRAMVETQYF	TGTGCCAGCAGCGTAGCGGGCAGGGCAATGGTAGAGACCCAGTACTTC
.	TRBV6-1	TRBJ2-7	14	.	CASTAPGQLYEQYF	TGTGCCAGCACCGCACCGGGACAACTCTACGAGCAGTACTTC
.	TRBV5-5	TRBJ2-5	16	.	CASSFRLGQETETQYF	TGTGCCAGCAGCTTCCGGTTGGGGCAGGAAACGGAGACCCAGTACTTC
.	TRBV27	TRBJ1-1	13	.	CASSLGGFTEAFF	TGTGCCAGCAGTTTAGGGGGGTTCACTGAAGCTTTCTTT
.	TRBV27	TRBJ2-1	14	.	CASRGDTHGNEQFF	TGTGCCAGCAGAGGGGACACCCACGGGAATGAGCAGTTCTTC
.	TRBV2	TRBJ1-1	14	.	CASSERQVNTEAFF	TGTGCCAGCAGTGAACGACAGGTGAACACTGAAGCTTTCTTT
once	TRBV9	TRBJ2-7	15	TRBD2	CASSVGSGPNYEQYF	TGTGCCAGCAGCGTAGGTAGCGGGCCGAACTACGAGCAGTACTTC
.	TRBV4-3	TRBJ2-2	16	.	CASSQDGQSDTGELFF	TGCGCCAGCAGCCAAGATGGACAGTCCGACACCGGGGAGCTGTTTTTT
once	TRBV7-9	TRBJ2-7	15	TRBD1	CASSATGTGIYEQYF	TGTGCCAGCAGCGCCACCGGGACAGGGATCTACGAGCAGTACTTC
.	TRBV19	TRBJ2-7	14	TRBD1	CASRSGQASYEQYF	TGTGCCAGTAGGTCCGGACAGGCTAGCTACGAGCAGTACTTC
.	TRBV29-1	TRBJ2-3	15	.	CSVEDLGAGTDTQYF	TGCAGCGTTGAAGATTTGGGGGCGGGCACAGATACGCAGTATTTT
.	TRBV2	TRBJ2-1	12	.	CASAQGRNEQFF	TGTGCCAGCGCCCAGGGAAGGAATGAGCAGTTCTTC
.	TRBV19	TRBJ1-1	13	.	CASTMGTLTEAFF	TGTGCCAGTACCATGGGCACACTCACTGAAGCTTTCTTT
few	TRBV14	TRBJ2-5	18	.	CASSQLVRDASPLETQYF	TGTGCCAGCAGCCAGCTAGTGAGAGACGCGTCGCCATTGGAGACCCAGTACTTC
.	TRBV4-1	TRBJ2-1	16	TRBD2	CASSQVEAGGYNEQFF	TGCGCCAGCAGCCAAGTTGAAGCGGGAGGGTACAATGAGCAGTTCTTC
.	TRBV12-5	TRBJ1-1	16	TRBD1	CASGLARTGGITEAFF	TGTGCTAGTGGTTTGGCCCGGACAGGGGGAATTACTGAAGCTTTCTTT
.	TRBV4-3	TRBJ2-2	17	TRBD1	CASSPAGGQDLTGELFF	TGCGCCAGCAGCCCCGCTGGGGGACAGGACCTCACCGGGGAGCTGTTTTTT
.	TRBV5-4	TRBJ2-1	13	.	CTSSLGGSNEQFF	TGTACCAGCAGCTTGGGGGGCAGCAATGAGCAGTTCTTC
.	TRBV7-9	TRBJ1-1	17	TRBD1	CASSLDLRGQANTEAFF	TGTGCCAGCAGCTTAGATCTCCGGGGACAGGCGAACACTGAAGCTTTCTTT
.	TRBV4-3	TRBJ2-2	15	.	CASSPSRANTGELFF	TGCGCCAGCAGCCCCTCGAGGGCGAACACCGGGGAGCTGTTTTTT
.	TRBV11-1	TRBJ2-3	19	TRBD2	CASSSRGATSGADTDTQYF	TGTGCCAGCAGCTCTAGGGGGGCGACTAGCGGGGCGGACACAGATACGCAGTATTTT
.	TRBV18	TRBJ2-1	15	.	CASSPKLATDNEQFF	TGTGCCAGCTCACCGAAACTAGCTACAGACAATGAGCAGTTCTTC
.	TRBV4-2	TRBJ2-7	16	TRBD1	CASSQTYRGPTYEQYF	TGTGCCAGCAGCCAAACGTATAGGGGGCCGACCTACGAGCAGTACTTC
.	TRBV5-4	TRBJ2-7	18	TRBD2	CASSLDPGTSGSNYEQYF	TGTGCCAGCAGCTTGGATCCCGGGACTAGCGGGAGTAACTACGAGCAGTACTTC
.	TRBV10-2	TRBJ2-2	12	.	CASTLNTGELFF	TGCGCCAGCACCTTGAACACCGGGGAGCTGTTTTTT
.	TRBV19	TRBJ2-7	14	.	CASSLVTGSYEQYF	TGTGCCAGTAGTCTGGTGACAGGATCCTACGAGCAGTACTTC
once	TRBV18	TRBJ2-7	15	TRBD1	CASSPRQGPTYEQYF	TGTGCCAGCTCACCCCGACAGGGGCCTACCTACGAGCAGTACTTC
.	TRBV30	TRBJ1-5	13	.	CAWSIQRNQPQHF	TGTGCCTGGAGTATACAGCGCAATCAGCCCCAGCATTTT
.	TRBV7-2	TRBJ2-1	17	TRBD2	CASRSGTSGRAYNEQFF	TGTGCCAGCAGATCGGGGACTAGCGGGAGGGCATACAATGAGCAGTTCTTC
.	TRBV27	TRBJ1-2	14	TRBD1	CASSLGGGGEGYTF	TGTGCCAGCAGTTTAGGCGGAGGGGGCGAAGGCTACACCTTC
few	TRBV30	TRBJ1-1	13	.	CASVGGENTEAFF	TGTGCGTCAGTTGGGGGGGAGAACACTGAAGCTTTCTTT